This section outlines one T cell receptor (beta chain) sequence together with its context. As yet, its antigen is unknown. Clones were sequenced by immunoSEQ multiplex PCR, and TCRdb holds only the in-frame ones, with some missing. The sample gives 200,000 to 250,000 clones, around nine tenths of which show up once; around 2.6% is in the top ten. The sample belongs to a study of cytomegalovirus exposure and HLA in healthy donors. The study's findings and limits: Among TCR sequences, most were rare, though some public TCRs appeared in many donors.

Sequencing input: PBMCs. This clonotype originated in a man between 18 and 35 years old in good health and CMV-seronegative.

CDR3 sequence: CASSPQGRQTQYF. In nucleotides, the CDR3 is TGTGCCAGCAGCCCCCAGGGTCGGCAGACCCAGTACTTC. This rearrangement joins TRBV11-3 to TRBJ2-5, with a weak D call TRBD1 (5 bases). The CDR3 covers 13 residues. Germline V gene data show CDR1 as SGHNT and CDR2 as YENEEA. V was clipped by 5 bases and J by 6 bases, with 13 bases between them.